This T cell receptor (beta chain) is drawn from a study of radiotherapy plus CTLA-4 blockade in lung cancer. Study-level results: Tumor-origin TCR clones grew in blood after radiotherapy plus ipilimumab. Among reported predictors of response, early blood T cell clone dynamics with interferon-beta performed best.

Per germline, CDR1 WSHSY and CDR2 SAAADI. V was clipped by 2 bases and J by 6 bases; unmatched bases: 5. The CDR3 consists of 15 residues. TCRdb keeps only in-frame clones here, not all; method: immunoSEQ multiplex PCR. The sample includes tens of thousands of clones, 80% to 90% of them seen just once. On this clone: Its antigen is as yet unknown.

This clonotype was obtained from a human donor with non-small cell lung cancer that progressed on radiotherapy plus ipilimumab. Sequenced here: peripheral blood, sampled from a patient treated with radiotherapy plus ipilimumab. This sequence joins TRBV10-2 and TRBJ2-1, with TRBD2 matching over 9 bases. The CDR3 is CASSEQRLAANEQFF. DNA for the CDR3: TGCGCCAGCAGTGAGCAGCGACTAGCGGCCAATGAGCAGTTCTTC.